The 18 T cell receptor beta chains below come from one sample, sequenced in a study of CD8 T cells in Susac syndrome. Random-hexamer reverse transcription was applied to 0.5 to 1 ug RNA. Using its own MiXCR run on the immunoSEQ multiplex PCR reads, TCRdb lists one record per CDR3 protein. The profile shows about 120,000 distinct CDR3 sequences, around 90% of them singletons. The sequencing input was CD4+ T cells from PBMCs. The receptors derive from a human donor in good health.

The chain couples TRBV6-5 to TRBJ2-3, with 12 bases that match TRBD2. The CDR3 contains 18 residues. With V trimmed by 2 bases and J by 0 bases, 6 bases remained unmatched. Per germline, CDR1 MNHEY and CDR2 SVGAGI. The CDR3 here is CASSYRTSGGISTDTQYF. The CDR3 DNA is TGTGCCAGCAGTTACCGAACTAGCGGGGGGATCAGCACAGATACGCAGTATTTT.

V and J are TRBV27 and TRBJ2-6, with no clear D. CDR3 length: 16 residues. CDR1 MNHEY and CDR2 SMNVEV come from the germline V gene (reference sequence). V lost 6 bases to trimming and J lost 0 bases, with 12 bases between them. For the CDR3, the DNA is TGTGCCAGCAGCCTTCTCCGGCCCTCTGGGGCCAACGTCCTGACTTTC. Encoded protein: CASSLLRPSGANVLTF.

CDR3: CASSDSGRVDTGELFF. Written as DNA, the CDR3 is TGTGCCAGCAGTGACTCAGGGAGGGTGGACACCGGGGAGCTGTTTTTT. The chain recombines TRBV6-4 with TRBJ2-2; 7 nucleotides agree with TRBD2. Germline CDR1 and CDR2: MRHNA and SNTAGT. This CDR3 has 16 amino acids. V lost 0 bases, J lost 3 bases, and 4 bases stayed unmatched.

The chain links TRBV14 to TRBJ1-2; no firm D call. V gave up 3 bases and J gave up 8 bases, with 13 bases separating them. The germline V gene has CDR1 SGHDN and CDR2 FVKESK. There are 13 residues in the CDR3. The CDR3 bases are TGTGCCAGCAGCCATGAATTACTTCAGGGCTACACCTTC. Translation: CASSHELLQGYTF.

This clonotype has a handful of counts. The CDR3 DNA reads TGTGCCAGCAGCCCTAACAGCAATCAGCCCCAGCATTTT. It translates to CASSPNSNQPQHF. The chain carries TRBV6-5 and TRBJ1-5, with unresolved D. V was shortened by 6 bases and J by 1 base, with 7 bases between the two germline ends. CDR3 length: 13 amino acids. Germline CDR1 is MNHEY and CDR2 is SVGAGI.

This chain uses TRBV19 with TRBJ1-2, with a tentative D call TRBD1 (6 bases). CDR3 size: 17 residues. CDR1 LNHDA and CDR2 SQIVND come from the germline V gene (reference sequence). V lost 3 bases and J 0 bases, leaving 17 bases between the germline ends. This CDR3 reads CASSIAQGSPSNYGYTF. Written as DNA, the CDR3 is TGTGCCAGTAGTATCGCACAGGGATCTCCCTCTAACTATGGCTACACCTTC. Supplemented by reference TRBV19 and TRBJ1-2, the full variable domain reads DGGITQSPKYLFRKEGQNVTLSCEQNLNHDAMYWYRQDPGQGLRLIYYSQIVNDFQKGDIAEGYSVSREKKESFPLTVTSAQKNPTAFYLCASSIAQGSPSNYGYTFGSGTRLTVV.

The CDR3 nucleotides read TGCAGTGCTAGAGAGACAGGTTACGAGCAGTACTTC. This translates into CSARETGYEQYF. The rearrangement uses TRBV20-1 and TRBJ2-7; D may be TRBD1 (6 bases). The length of the CDR3 is 12 residues. Trimming left V 0 bases short and J 4 bases short, with 7 bases between. CDR1 and CDR2 from the germline V gene are DFQATT and SNEGSKA (reference sequence).

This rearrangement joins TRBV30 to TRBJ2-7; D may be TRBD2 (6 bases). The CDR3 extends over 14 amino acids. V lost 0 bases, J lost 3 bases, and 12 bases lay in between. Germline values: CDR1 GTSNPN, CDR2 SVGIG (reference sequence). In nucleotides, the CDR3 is TGTGCCTGGAGTGTTGGAGGGTCACTCTACGAGCAGTACTTC. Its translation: CAWSVGGSLYEQYF.

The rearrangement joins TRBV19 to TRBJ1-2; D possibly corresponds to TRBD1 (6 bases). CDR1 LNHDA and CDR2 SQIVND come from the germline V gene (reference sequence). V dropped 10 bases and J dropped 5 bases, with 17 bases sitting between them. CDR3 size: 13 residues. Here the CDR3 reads CATGPTGIYGYTF. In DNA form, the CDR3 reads TGTGCCACAGGACCTACAGGGATTTATGGCTACACCTTC.

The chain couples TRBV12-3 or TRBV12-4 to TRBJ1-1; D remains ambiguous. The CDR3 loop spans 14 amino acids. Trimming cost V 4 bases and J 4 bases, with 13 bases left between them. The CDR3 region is CASSWKASGTEAFF. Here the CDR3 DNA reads TGTGCCAGCAGTTGGAAGGCCTCCGGCACTGAAGCTTTCTTT.

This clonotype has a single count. The CDR3 sequence is CASSHSGIEYEQYF. The CDR3 DNA is TGTGCCAGCAGCCATTCCGGGATAGAATACGAGCAGTACTTC. This chain uses TRBV11-2 with TRBJ2-7; TRBD2 is a possible D gene (5 bases). CDR3 size: 14 residues. Trimming cost V 5 bases and J 4 bases, with 15 bases left between them. Per the germline V gene, CDR1 is SGHAT and CDR2 is FQNNGV.

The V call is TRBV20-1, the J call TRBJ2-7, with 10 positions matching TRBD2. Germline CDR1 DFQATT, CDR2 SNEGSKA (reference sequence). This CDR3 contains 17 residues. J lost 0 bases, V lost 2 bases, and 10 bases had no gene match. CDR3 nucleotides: TGCAGTGCTAGATTCCTAGCGGGAGATACGGGCTCCTACGAGCAGTACTTC. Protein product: CSARFLAGDTGSYEQYF.

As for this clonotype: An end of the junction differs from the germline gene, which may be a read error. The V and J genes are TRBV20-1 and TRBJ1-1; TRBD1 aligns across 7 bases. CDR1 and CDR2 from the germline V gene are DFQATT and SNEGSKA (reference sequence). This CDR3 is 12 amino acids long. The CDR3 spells CSAQQGRAEAFF. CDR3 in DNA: TGCAGTGCTCAACAGGGGCGTGCTGAAGCCTTCTTT.

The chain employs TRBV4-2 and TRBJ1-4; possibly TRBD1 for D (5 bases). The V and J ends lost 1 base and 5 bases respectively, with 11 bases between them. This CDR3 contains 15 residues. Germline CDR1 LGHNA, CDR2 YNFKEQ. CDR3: CASSQGDGGNEKLFF. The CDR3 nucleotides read TGTGCCAGCAGCCAAGGGGACGGTGGGAATGAAAAACTGTTTTTT.

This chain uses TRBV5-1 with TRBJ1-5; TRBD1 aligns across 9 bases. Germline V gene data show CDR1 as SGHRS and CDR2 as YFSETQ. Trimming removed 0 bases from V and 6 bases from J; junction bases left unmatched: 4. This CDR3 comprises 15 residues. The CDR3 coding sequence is TGCGCCAGCAGCTTGGAGGGACAGGGCGGTCAGCCCCAGCATTTT. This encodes CASSLEGQGGQPQHF.

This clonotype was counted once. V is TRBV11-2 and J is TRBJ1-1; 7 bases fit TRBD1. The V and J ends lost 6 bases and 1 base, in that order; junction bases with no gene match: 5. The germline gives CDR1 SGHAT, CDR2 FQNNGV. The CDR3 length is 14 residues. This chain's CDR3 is CASRSGTANTEAFF. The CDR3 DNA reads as TGTGCCAGCAGGTCCGGGACAGCGAACACTGAAGCTTTCTTT.

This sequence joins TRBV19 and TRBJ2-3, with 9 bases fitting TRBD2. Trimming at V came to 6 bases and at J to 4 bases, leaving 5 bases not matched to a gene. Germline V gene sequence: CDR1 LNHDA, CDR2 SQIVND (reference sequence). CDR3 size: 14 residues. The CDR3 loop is CASSAAGGADTQYF. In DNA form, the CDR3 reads TGTGCCAGTAGCGCCGCGGGGGGGGCAGATACGCAGTATTTT.

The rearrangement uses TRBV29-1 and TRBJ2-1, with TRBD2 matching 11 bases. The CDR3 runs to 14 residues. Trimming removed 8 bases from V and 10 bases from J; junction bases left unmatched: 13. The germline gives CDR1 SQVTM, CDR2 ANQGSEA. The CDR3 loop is CSLAHSGGVWEQFF. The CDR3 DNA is TGCAGCCTGGCTCATAGCGGGGGGGTATGGGAGCAGTTCTTC.